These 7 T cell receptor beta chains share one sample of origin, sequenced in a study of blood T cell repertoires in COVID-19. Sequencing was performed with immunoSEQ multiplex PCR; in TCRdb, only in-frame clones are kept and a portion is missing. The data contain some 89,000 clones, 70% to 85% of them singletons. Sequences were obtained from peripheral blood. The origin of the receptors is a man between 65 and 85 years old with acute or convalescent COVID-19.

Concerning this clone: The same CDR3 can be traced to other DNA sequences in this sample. CDR3 in DNA: TGTGCCAGCAGTTACAGCCTCAGCAATCAGCCCCAGCATTTT. It specifies CASSYSLSNQPQHF. This chain joins TRBV6-5 and TRBJ1-5, with unresolved D. Germline V gives CDR1 MNHEY, CDR2 SVGAGI. The V and J ends lost 2 bases and 1 base respectively, with 6 bases between them. This CDR3 has 14 amino acids.

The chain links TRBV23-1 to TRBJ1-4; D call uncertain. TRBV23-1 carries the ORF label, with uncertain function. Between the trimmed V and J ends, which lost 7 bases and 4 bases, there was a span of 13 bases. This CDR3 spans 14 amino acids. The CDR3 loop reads CASILPGYNEKLFF. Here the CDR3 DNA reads TGCGCCAGCATTCTCCCCGGGTATAATGAAAAACTGTTTTTT.

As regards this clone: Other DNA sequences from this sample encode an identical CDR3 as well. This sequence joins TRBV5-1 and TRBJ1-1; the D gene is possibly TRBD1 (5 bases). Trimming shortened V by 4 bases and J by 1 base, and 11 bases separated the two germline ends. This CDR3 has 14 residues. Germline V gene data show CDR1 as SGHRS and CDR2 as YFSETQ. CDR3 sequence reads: CASSPQGRNTEAFF. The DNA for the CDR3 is TGCGCCAGCAGCCCCCAGGGAAGGAACACTGAAGCTTTCTTT. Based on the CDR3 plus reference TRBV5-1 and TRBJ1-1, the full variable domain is KAGVTQTPRYLIKTRGQQVTLSCSPISGHRSVSWYQQTPGQGLQFLFEYFSETQRNKGNFPGRFSGRQFSNSRSEMNVSTLELGDSALYLCASSPQGRNTEAFFGQGTRLTVV.

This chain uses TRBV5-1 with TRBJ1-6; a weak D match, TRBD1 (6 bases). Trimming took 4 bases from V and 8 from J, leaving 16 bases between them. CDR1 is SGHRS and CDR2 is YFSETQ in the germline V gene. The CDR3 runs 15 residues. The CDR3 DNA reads TGCGCCAGCAGCCGAGAAGCAAAGGGGGATTCACCCCTCCACTTT. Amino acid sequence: CASSREAKGDSPLHF.

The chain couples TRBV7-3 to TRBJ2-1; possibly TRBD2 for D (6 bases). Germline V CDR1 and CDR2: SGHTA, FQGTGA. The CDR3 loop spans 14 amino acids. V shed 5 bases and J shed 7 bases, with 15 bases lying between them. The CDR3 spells CASSPDGGWNEQFF. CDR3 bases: TGTGCCAGCAGCCCTGACGGGGGTTGGAATGAGCAGTTCTTC.

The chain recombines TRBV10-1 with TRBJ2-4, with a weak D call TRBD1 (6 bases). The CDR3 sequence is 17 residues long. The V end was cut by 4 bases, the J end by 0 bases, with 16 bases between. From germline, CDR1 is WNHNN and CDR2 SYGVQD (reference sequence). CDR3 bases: TGCGCCAGCAGTGGGGGTCCCGGGACACTAGCCAAAAACATTCAGTACTTC. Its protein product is CASSGGPGTLAKNIQYF.

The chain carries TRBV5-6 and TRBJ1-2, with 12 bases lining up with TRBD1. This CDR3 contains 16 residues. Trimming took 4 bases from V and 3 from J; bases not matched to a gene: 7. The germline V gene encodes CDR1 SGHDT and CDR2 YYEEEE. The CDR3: CASSISGTGGDYGYTF. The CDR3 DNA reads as TGTGCCAGCAGCATTTCCGGGACAGGGGGCGACTATGGCTACACCTTC.